This T cell receptor beta chain was sequenced for a study of blood T cell repertoires in COVID-19 (dated by TCRdb to 2020 to 2022). With regard to the full study: Collaborator samples came from the United States, Italy and Spain and covered acute and convalescent phases of COVID-19. The dataset comprised deeply sampled blood TCRbeta repertoires from subjects exposed to, actively infected with, or recovered from COVID-19. Where HLA class I and class II types were available, the types were taken from metadata supplied by the sample provider, not from assay-based typing. The samples were drawn from two sources: the first 160 participants of the ongoing ImmuneRACE study, and fewer than 1,500 subjects contributed by 6 global collaborators. The repertoires were released in a freely available public database meant as a resource for research on the immune response to SARS-CoV-2. The material from the prospective study consisted of cDNA or gDNA derived from T cells, B-cell-depleted T cells, or PBMCs. The sample metadata nearly always contained a de-identified subject ID, COVID-19 status, age in years and sex.

TCRbeta CDR3 regions were amplified from genomic DNA using the immunoSEQ Assay, a bias-controlled multiplex PCR. The original methods were these. Nucleated cell counts per sample were estimated from amplification of reference gene primers within the assay. To quantify the absolute abundance of each unique TCRbeta CDR3 rearrangement, sequence reads were collapsed and filtered. For each sample, productive Simpson clonality was calculated as the square root of Simpson's diversity index over productive rearrangements. TCRdb took over this immuneACCESS table, retaining in-frame rearrangements with V and J assigned. Such tables are incomplete; in checked studies, under half of the missing clones stem from an unresolved V gene, and the remainder is unexplained. V and J calls and clone size are as listed in that table; D and trimming were resolved from the DNA. A total of about 39,000 clones appear in this sample, 80% to 90% of them only once. The top ten constitute approximately 11% of the sample.

Study-wide conclusions, independent of this receptor: The quantity of clinical and demographic metadata differed by source and by participant and was supplied without curation.

Via the germline V gene, CDR1 is MNHEY and CDR2 SVGAGI. The CDR3 goes from the cysteine to the phenylalanine over 14 residues. The entry retains the CDR3 DNA only, 42 bases that are in frame from base 1. V is cut by 4 bases and J by 5 bases, and the space between the germline ends is 11 bases. This clone showed up just a few times. The specificity of this receptor is unknown. No per-base quality is available; no much larger clone lies one base away. The collaborating institutions used their own protocols to collect whole blood in K2EDTA tubes. Collaborator samples were shipped for TCRbeta analysis as frozen whole blood, isolated PBMCs, or DNA extracted from either sample type.

The clonotype comes from a man in his fifties or sixties in a cohort sampled during active COVID-19. Sample: peripheral blood. Here the chain combines TRBV6-5 and TRBJ1-4; the D gene cannot be named for sure. The CDR3 has the sequence CASSFRIGNEKLFF. The nucleotides read TGTGCCAGCAGTTTTCGGATCGGGAATGAAAAACTGTTTTTT.